One and the same sample provided the 21 T cell receptor beta chains below, sequenced in a study of beta chain features in type 1 diabetes. Expressed TCRB transcripts were sequenced because the isolated RNA had all been reverse transcribed beforehand. Some clones are missing from TCRdb's copy, which holds only in-frame ones; the method was immunoSEQ multiplex PCR. The data contain 150,000 or so clones, approximately 9.8% of them singletons. Sequencing was carried out using central memory CD4+ T cells from blood. Source of these receptors: a woman aged 40 to 50 in good health.

V and J are TRBV10-3 and TRBJ1-1; maybe TRBD1 (5 bases). Germline V gives CDR1 ENHRY, CDR2 SYGVKD. This CDR3 spans 18 amino acids. Trimming took off 3 bases at V and 3 bases at J, with 23 bases between the two ends. This CDR3 is CAISDLTFGRAYHTEAFF. In DNA, the CDR3 is TGTGCCATCAGTGATTTGACCTTCGGCAGGGCCTACCACACTGAAGCTTTCTTT.

This rearrangement joins TRBV9 to TRBJ1-1; D call uncertain. CDR3 length equals 15 residues. Between the trimmed V and J ends, which lost 4 bases and 1 base, there was a span of 14 bases. From germline, CDR1 is SGDLS and CDR2 YYNGEE. CDR3: CASSFSTGENTEAFF. CDR3 nucleotide sequence: TGTGCCAGCAGCTTTAGTACCGGTGAGAACACTGAAGCTTTCTTT.

This clone was seen a few times. This chain joins TRBV9 and TRBJ2-5; D unclear. The germline gives CDR1 SGDLS, CDR2 YYNGEE. Trimming cost V 0 bases and J 1 base, with 10 bases left between them. The CDR3 totals 15 residues. As DNA, the CDR3 is TGTGCCAGCAGCGTAGCACGGTCTACCCAAGAGACCCAGTACTTC. Residues: CASSVARSTQETQYF.

This chain joins TRBV27 and TRBJ2-7; tentative D call: TRBD2 (7 bases). Trimming took off 8 bases at V and 1 base at J, with 12 bases between the two ends. CDR1 and CDR2 (germline): MNHEY, SMNVEV (reference sequence). The CDR3 runs 13 residues. CDR3 sequence: CASGGAVSYEQYF. The CDR3 DNA sequence: TGTGCCAGCGGGGGGGCTGTTTCCTACGAGCAGTACTTC.

This clone was seen more than once but under ten times. The V gene is TRBV2, the J gene TRBJ2-5, with 7 bases identical to TRBD2. The CDR3 spans 13 residues. The trim removed 5 bases at V and 5 bases at J, leaving 5 bases unmatched. From germline, CDR1 is SNHLY and CDR2 FYNNEI. In DNA, the CDR3 is TGTGCCAGCAGTCGACTAGCCAGCGAGACCCAGTACTTC. It encodes CASSRLASETQYF.

This clone came up a few times. This chain uses TRBV2 with TRBJ2-5; the match to TRBD2 covers 12 bases. Trimming removed 5 bases from V and 4 bases from J; junction bases left unmatched: 8. The CDR3 runs to 16 residues. The germline V gene has CDR1 SNHLY and CDR2 FYNNEI. The CDR3 DNA follows: TGTGCCAGCAGTCCCGGGACTAGCGGGTCGGGAGAGACCCAGTACTTC. Translated: CASSPGTSGSGETQYF.

This clone was counted only a few times. Other DNA sequences in the sample encode the same CDR3. The CDR3 protein is CSARARETQYF. The CDR3, as DNA: TGCAGTGCTAGAGCCAGGGAGACCCAGTACTTC. This chain links TRBV20-1 with TRBJ2-5, with D hard to call. Trimming pared 1 base from V and 5 bases from J, leaving 5 bases between. Germline V gene sequence: CDR1 DFQATT, CDR2 SNEGSKA (reference sequence). The CDR3 runs 11 residues.

This clone has a handful of counts. The V call is TRBV6-1, the J call TRBJ2-7; D gene unclear. Per the germline V gene, CDR1 is MNHNS and CDR2 is SASEGT. The CDR3 loop spans 13 amino acids. Trimming removed 2 bases at V and 2 bases at J, with 7 bases between. CDR3 loop: CASSEPEAYEQYF. The CDR3 DNA follows: TGTGCCAGCAGTGAACCAGAGGCCTACGAGCAGTACTTC.

The rearrangement links TRBV6-5 to TRBJ2-7; TRBD1 aligns across 8 bases. There are 13 residues in the CDR3. Germline V gives CDR1 MNHEY, CDR2 SVGAGI. V shed 8 bases, J shed 2 bases, and the junction held 5 bases outside the gene matches. CDR3 region: CASEGTGAYEQYF. The CDR3 DNA is TGTGCCAGCGAAGGGACAGGAGCCTACGAGCAGTACTTC.

V gene TRBV7-6 combines with J gene TRBJ2-5; 7 bases match TRBD2. J gave up 3 bases and V 4 bases, and 5 bases lay outside the gene matches. Germline V lookup: CDR1 SGHVS, CDR2 FNYEAQ. The CDR3 covers 14 residues. The CDR3 DNA sequence: TGTGCCAGCAGCTCGCGACTAGCTAAAGAGACCCAGTACTTC. This codes for CASSSRLAKETQYF.

The CDR3 DNA is TGTGCCAGCACCGCCGGGACTAGCGGCCAAGAGACCCAGTACTTC. It codes for CASTAGTSGQETQYF. This chain links TRBV6-1 with TRBJ2-5, with 11 bases aligning to TRBD2. The CDR3 is made up of 15 amino acids. Germline assignment: CDR1 MNHNS and CDR2 SASEGT. Unmatched junction bases numbered 5, after V lost 7 bases and J lost 1 base.

This clone was counted between two and nine times. The chain couples TRBV6-1 to TRBJ2-1; 16 bases are shared with TRBD2. V trimming: 2 bases; J trimming: 7 bases; junction bases outside the gene matches: 2. The CDR3 is 16 amino acids. The germline gives CDR1 MNHNS, CDR2 SASEGT. Written as DNA, the CDR3 is TGTGCCAGCAGTGAAACGGGACTAGCGGGGGGGAATGAGCAGTTCTTC. As protein: CASSETGLAGGNEQFF.

The table lists this clone with a few counts. The chain carries TRBV27 and TRBJ1-5; the D is unclear. The CDR3 length is 15 residues. The V gene's germline CDR1 is MNHEY and CDR2 SMNVEV (reference sequence). V was pared by 6 bases and J by 4 bases, with 16 bases between. The DNA of the CDR3 is TGTGCCAGCAGGGAACTTGGGCAGGCTAATCAGCCCCAGCATTTT. The encoded protein is CASRELGQANQPQHF.

This clone was observed a handful of times. The chain employs TRBV7-2 and TRBJ2-1; 16 bases fit TRBD2. Germline CDR1 SGHTA, CDR2 FQGNSA. With 4 bases clipped from V and 7 bases from J, the junction kept 7 bases outside the gene matches. The CDR3 spans 17 residues. CDR3 residues: CASSSGTSGGALNEQFF. CDR3 coding DNA: TGTGCCAGCAGCTCAGGGACTAGCGGGGGGGCCTTGAATGAGCAGTTCTTC.

This clone was picked up one time. The V and J genes are TRBV5-6 and TRBJ2-1; TRBD1 matches at 8 bases. This CDR3 has 13 residues. The germline V gene encodes CDR1 SGHDT and CDR2 YYEEEE. J was trimmed by 8 bases and V by 4 bases; bases with no gene match: 5. The CDR3 is CASSLRDRYEQFF. CDR3 nucleotide sequence: TGTGCCAGCAGCCTCAGGGACAGGTATGAGCAGTTCTTC.

The gene calls are TRBV11-2 and TRBJ2-3; TRBD2 agrees at 12 bases. Germline CDR1 reads SGHAT; CDR2 reads FQNNGV. This CDR3 contains 18 residues. The J segment lost 3 bases and the V segment lost 5 bases, leaving 12 bases of the junction unmatched. CDR3 protein: CASSVGLAGPAGTDTQYF. CDR3 coding DNA: TGTGCCAGCAGCGTGGGACTAGCGGGCCCGGCAGGAACAGATACGCAGTATTTT.

V gene TRBV25-1 combines with J gene TRBJ2-5; 7 bases are shared with TRBD1. This CDR3 spans 13 amino acids. Trimming at V came to 6 bases and at J to 6 bases, leaving 7 bases not matched to a gene. Germline loops: CDR1 MGHDK, CDR2 SYGVNS. The CDR3 DNA reads as TGTGCCAGCAGGGAAGACAGGGATAAGACCCAGTACTTC. Translated: CASREDRDKTQYF.

The V call is TRBV7-6, the J call TRBJ2-1; possible D gene TRBD2, 5 bases. Germline lookup yields CDR1 SGHVS and CDR2 FNYEAQ. V lost 5 bases and J lost 7, with 12 bases in between. CDR3 length: 13 residues. CDR3 protein: CASSLLGMNEQFF. The CDR3, as DNA: TGTGCCAGCAGCCTCCTCGGGATGAATGAGCAGTTCTTC.

This sequence joins TRBV6-5 and TRBJ2-3; 7 bases fit TRBD1. The V and J ends lost 0 bases and 2 bases, in that order; junction bases with no gene match: 5. Germline assignment: CDR1 MNHEY and CDR2 SVGAGI. The CDR3 contains 16 residues. The CDR3 protein is CASSYSRGQNTDTQYF. The CDR3 DNA sequence: TGTGCCAGCAGTTACTCGAGGGGGCAGAACACAGATACGCAGTATTTT.

This sequence joins TRBV28 and TRBJ1-4; 8 bases agree with TRBD1. V lost 2 bases to trimming and J lost 0 bases; unmatched junction nucleotides: 2. The CDR3 spans 16 residues. Germline CDR1 MDHEN, CDR2 SYDVKM. The CDR3 DNA reads as TGTGCCAGCAGTTTACAGGGGGCTACAACTAATGAAAAACTGTTTTTT. The encoded protein is CASSLQGATTNEKLFF. Full variable domain (outside the CDR3, taken from reference TRBV28 and TRBJ1-4): DVKVTQSSRYLVKRTGEKVFLECVQDMDHENMFWYRQDPGLGLRLIYFSYDVKMKEKGDIPEGYSVSREKKERFSLILESASTNQTSMYLCASSLQGATTNEKLFFGSGTQLSVL.

V and J are TRBV5-1 and TRBJ1-5; TRBD1 is a possible D gene (6 bases). The CDR3 is made up of 16 amino acids. The germline gives CDR1 SGHRS, CDR2 YFSETQ. V lost 4 bases and J 6 bases, leaving 20 bases between the germline ends. This CDR3 reads CASSPGERTAPQPQHF. The CDR3 DNA is TGCGCCAGCAGCCCAGGCGAGCGGACAGCGCCTCAGCCCCAGCATTTT.